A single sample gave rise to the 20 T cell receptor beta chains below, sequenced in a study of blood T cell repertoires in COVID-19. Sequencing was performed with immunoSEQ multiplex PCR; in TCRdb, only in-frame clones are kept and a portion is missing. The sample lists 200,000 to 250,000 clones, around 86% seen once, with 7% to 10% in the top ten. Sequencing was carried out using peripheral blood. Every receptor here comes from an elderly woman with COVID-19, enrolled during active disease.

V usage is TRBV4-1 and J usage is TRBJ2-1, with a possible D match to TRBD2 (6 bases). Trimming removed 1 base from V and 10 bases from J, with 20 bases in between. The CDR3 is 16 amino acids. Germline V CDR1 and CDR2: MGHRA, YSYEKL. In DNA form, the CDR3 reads TGCGCCAGCAGCCAAGGGCGGGGAGTTAACGTAGAAGAGCAGTTCTTC. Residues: CASSQGRGVNVEEQFF.

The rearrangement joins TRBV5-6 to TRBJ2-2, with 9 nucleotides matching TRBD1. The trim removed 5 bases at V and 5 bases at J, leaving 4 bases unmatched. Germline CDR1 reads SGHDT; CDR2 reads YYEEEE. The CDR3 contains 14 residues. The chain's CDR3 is CASRGQGQTGELFF. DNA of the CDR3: TGTGCCAGCAGGGGACAGGGACAAACCGGGGAGCTGTTTTTT.

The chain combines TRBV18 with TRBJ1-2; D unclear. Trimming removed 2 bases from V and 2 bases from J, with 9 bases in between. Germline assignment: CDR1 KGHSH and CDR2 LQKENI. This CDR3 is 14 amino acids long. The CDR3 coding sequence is TGTGCCAGCTCACCATTACCGGAGAACTATGGCTACACCTTC. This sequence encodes CASSPLPENYGYTF.

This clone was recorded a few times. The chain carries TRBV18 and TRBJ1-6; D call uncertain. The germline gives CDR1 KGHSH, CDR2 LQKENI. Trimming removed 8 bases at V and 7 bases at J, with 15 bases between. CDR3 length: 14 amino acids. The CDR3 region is CASAPKEGNSPLHF. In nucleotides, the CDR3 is TGTGCCAGCGCCCCTAAGGAGGGAAATTCACCCCTCCACTTT.

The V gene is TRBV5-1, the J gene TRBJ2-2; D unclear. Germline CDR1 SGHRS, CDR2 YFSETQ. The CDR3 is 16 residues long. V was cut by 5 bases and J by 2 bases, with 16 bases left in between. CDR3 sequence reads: CASRRRPGTNTGELFF. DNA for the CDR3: TGCGCCAGCAGGCGGCGGCCCGGCACTAACACCGGGGAGCTGTTTTTT.

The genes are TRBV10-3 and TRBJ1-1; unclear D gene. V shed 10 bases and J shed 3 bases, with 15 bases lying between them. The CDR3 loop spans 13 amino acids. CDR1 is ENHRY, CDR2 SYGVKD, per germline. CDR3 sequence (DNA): TGTGCCACGGGGAGAGACCCGGACACTGAAGCTTTCTTT. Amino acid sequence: CATGRDPDTEAFF.

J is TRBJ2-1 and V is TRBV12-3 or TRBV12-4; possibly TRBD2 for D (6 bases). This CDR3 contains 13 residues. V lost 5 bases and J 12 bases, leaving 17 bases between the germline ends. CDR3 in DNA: TGTGCCAGCAGTAAGGGACTCAGTCAGGGGCAGTTCTTC. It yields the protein CASSKGLSQGQFF.

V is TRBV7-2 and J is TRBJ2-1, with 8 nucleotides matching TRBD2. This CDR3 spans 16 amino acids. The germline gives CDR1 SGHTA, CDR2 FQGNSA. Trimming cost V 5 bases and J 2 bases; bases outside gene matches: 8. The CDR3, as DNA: TGTGCCAGCAGCACTACTAGCGGATCTACCTACAATGAGCAGTTCTTC. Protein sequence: CASSTTSGSTYNEQFF.

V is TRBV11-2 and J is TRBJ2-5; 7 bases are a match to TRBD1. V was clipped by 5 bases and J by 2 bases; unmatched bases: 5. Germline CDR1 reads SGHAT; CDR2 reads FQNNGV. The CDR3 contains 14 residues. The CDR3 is CASSPSDRQETQYF. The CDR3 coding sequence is TGTGCCAGCAGCCCCTCGGACAGGCAAGAGACCCAGTACTTC.

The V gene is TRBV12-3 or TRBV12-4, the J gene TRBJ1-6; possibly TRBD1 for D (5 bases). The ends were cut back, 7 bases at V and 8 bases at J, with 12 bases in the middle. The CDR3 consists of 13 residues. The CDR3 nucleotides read TGTGCCAGCACCCTCGGGGGAGATTCACCCCTCCACTTT. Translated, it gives CASTLGGDSPLHF.

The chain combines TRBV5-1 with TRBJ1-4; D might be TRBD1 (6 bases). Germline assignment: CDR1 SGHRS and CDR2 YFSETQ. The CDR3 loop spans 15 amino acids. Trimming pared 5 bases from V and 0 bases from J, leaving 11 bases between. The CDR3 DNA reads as TGCGCCAGCAGGACAGGACCCGCAACTAATGAAAAACTGTTTTTT. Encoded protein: CASRTGPATNEKLFF. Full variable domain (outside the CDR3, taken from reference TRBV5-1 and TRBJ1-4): KAGVTQTPRYLIKTRGQQVTLSCSPISGHRSVSWYQQTPGQGLQFLFEYFSETQRNKGNFPGRFSGRQFSNSRSEMNVSTLELGDSALYLCASRTGPATNEKLFFGSGTQLSVL.

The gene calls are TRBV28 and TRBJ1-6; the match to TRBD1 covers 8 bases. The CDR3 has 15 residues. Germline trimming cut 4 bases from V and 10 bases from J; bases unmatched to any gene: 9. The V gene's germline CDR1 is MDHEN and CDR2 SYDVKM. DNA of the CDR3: TGTGCCAGCAGTTCCCGGCAGGGGGCGCTCTCACCCCTCCACTTT. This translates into CASSSRQGALSPLHF. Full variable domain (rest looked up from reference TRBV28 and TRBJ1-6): DVKVTQSSRYLVKRTGEKVFLECVQDMDHENMFWYRQDPGLGLRLIYFSYDVKMKEKGDIPEGYSVSREKKERFSLILESASTNQTSMYLCASSSRQGALSPLHFGNGTRLTVT.

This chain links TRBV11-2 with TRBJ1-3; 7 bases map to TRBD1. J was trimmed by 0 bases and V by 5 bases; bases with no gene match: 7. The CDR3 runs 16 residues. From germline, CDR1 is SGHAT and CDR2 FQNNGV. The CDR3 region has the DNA TGTGCCAGCAGCCCGGACAGGCTCAGCTCTGGAAACACCATATATTTT. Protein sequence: CASSPDRLSSGNTIYF. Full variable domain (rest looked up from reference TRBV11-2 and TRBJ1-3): EAGVAQSPRYKIIEKRQSVAFWCNPISGHATLYWYQQILGQGPKLLIQFQNNGVVDDSQLPKDRFSAERLKGVDSTLKIQPAKLEDSAVYLCASSPDRLSSGNTIYFGEGSWLTVV.

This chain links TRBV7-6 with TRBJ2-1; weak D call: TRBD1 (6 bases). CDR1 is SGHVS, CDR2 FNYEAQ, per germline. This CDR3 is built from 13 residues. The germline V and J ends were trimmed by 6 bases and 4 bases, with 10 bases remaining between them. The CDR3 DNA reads TGTGCCAGCAGTCCACAGGGTTACAATGAGCAGTTCTTC. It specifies CASSPQGYNEQFF. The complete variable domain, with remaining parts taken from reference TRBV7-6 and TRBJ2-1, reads GAGVSQSPRYKVTKRGQDVALRCDPISGHVSLYWYRQALGQGPEFLTYFNYEAQQDKSGLPNDRFSAERPEGSISTLTIQRTEQRDSAMYRCASSPQGYNEQFFGPGTRLTVL.

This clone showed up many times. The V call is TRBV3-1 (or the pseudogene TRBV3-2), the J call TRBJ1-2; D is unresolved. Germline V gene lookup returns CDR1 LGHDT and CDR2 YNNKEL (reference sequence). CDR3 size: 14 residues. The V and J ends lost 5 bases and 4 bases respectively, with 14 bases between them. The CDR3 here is CASSSWLSGYGYTF. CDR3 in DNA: TGTGCCAGCAGCTCCTGGCTCAGTGGCTATGGCTACACCTTC.

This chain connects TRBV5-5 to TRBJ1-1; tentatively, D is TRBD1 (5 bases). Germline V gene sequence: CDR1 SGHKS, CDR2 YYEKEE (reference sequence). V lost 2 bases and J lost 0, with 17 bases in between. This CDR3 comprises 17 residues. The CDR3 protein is CASSFPGLATVNTEAFF. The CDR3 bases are TGTGCCAGCAGCTTTCCAGGGTTGGCAACGGTGAACACTGAAGCTTTCTTT.

The CDR3 DNA sequence: TGTGCCAGTAGTGTCGACAGGGTTAGAAATGAGCAGTTCTTC. Translated: CASSVDRVRNEQFF. The rearrangement links TRBV19 to TRBJ2-1; 7 positions match TRBD1. This CDR3 contains 14 residues. Trimming at V came to 5 bases and at J to 7 bases, leaving 8 bases not matched to a gene. CDR1 and CDR2 from the germline V gene are LNHDA and SQIVND (reference sequence).

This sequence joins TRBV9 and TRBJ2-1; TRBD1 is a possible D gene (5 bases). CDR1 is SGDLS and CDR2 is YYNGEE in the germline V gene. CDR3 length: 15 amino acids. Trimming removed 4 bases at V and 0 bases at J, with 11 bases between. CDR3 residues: CASSTFRASYNEQFF. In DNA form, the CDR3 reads TGTGCCAGCAGCACCTTCAGGGCCTCCTACAATGAGCAGTTCTTC. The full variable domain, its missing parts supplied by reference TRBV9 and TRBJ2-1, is DSGVTQTPKHLITATGQRVTLRCSPRSGDLSVYWYQQSLDQGLQFLIQYYNGEERAKGNILERFSAQQFPDLHSELNLSSLELGDSALYFCASSTFRASYNEQFFGPGTRLTVL.

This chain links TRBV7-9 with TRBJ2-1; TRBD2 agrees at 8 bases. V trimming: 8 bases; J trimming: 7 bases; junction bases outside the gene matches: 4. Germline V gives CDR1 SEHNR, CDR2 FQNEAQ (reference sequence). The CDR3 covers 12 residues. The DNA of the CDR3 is TGTGCCAGCGCGGGGGGCGGTAATGAGCAGTTCTTC. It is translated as CASAGGGNEQFF.

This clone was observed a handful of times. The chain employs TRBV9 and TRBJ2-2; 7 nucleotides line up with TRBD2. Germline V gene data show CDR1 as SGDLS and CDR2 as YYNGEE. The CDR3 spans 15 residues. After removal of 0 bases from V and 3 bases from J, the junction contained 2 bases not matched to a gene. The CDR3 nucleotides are TGTGCCAGCAGCGTAGGCCTAGCGGACACCGGGGAGCTGTTTTTT. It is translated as CASSVGLADTGELFF.